This T cell receptor (beta chain) comes out of a study of identical twins. Study conclusions and caveats: Fewer insertions marked abundant cord blood beta clonotypes; young adult naive trended weakly, memory not at all. For zero-insertion analyses, partial confounding could come from invariant MAIT and iNKT cells.

This CDR3 is 19 amino acids long. The germline CDR1 and CDR2 sequences are SGHTA and FQGNSA. V gave up 2 bases and J gave up 0 bases, with 17 bases separating them. The sample holds many counts of this clonotype. Its antigen is undetermined. The cDNA had a unique molecular identifier and a template-switch universal primer site. MiXCR was run by TCRdb on the 5' RACE reads, yielding one entry per CDR3 protein. The data show around 250,000 distinct CDR3 sequences, more than 9.5% seen once. These same records also appear under a second study, on yellow fever vaccine responses in identical twins. That report notes: Each twin's T cell response to the vaccine was reported to look partly convergent and partly personalized.

The clonotype originates from a woman aged 18-29 years in good health. Source material: memory (CD45RO+) T cells sorted from blood. V gene TRBV7-2 combines with J gene TRBJ2-6; weak D call: TRBD2 (5 bases). CDR3 in amino acids: CASSLFSGSPNSGANVLTF. CDR3 DNA sequence: TGTGCCAGCAGCTTATTCTCGGGGTCCCCAAACTCTGGGGCCAACGTCCTGACTTTC.